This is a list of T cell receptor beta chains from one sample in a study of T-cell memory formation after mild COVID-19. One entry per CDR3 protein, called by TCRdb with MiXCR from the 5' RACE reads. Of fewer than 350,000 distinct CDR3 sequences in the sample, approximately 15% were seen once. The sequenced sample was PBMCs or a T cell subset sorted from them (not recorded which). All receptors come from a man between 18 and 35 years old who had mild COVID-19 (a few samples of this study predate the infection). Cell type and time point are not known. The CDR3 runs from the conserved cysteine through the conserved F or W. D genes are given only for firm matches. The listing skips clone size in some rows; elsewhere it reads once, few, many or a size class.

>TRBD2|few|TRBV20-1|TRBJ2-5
CSASPSRGGRRETQYF
TGCAGTGCTAGTCCATCGCGGGGGGGCCGGAGGGAGACCCAGTACTTC
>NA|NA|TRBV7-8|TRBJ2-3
CASSQNLDTQYF
TGTGCCAGCAGCCAAAACTTAGATACGCAGTATTTT
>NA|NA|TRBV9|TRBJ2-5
CASSVGLGAETQYF
TGTGCCAGCAGCGTAGGTCTAGGGGCGGAGACCCAGTACTTC
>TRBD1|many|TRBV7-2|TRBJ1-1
CASSPGQGKITEAFF
TGTGCCAGCAGCCCGGGACAGGGGAAGATCACTGAAGCTTTCTTT
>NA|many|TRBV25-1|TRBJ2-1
CASSGGDEQFF
TGTGCCAGCAGTGGAGGGGATGAGCAGTTCTTC
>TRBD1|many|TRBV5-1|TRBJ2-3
CASSFGQAEDTQYF
TGCGCCAGCAGCTTCGGACAGGCGGAAGATACGCAGTATTTT
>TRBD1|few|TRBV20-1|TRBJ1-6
CSARGQGGNSPLHF
TGCAGTGCTCGGGGACAGGGAGGAAATTCACCCCTCCACTTT
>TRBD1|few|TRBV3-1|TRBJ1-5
CASSARTGAEVETQHF
TGTGCCAGCAGCGCCCGGACAGGGGCTGAAGTCGAAACCCAGCATTTT
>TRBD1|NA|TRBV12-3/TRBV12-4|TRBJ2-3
CASSTDRVSQSHDADTQYF
TGTGCCAGCAGCACTGACAGGGTCTCTCAAAGCCACGATGCCGATACGCAGTATTTT
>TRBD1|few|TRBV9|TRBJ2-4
CASSLGDRGFNIQYF
TGTGCCAGCAGCCTCGGGGACAGGGGGTTTAACATTCAGTACTTC
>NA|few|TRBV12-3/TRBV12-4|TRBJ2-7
CASSPNLQLLTF
TGTGCCAGCAGCCCGAACCTCCAGTTACTCACGTTC
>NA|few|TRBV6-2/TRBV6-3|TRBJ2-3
CASSYPPVGDPDPDTQYF
TGTGCCAGCAGTTACCCCCCGGTAGGGGACCCAGACCCAGATACGCAGTATTTT
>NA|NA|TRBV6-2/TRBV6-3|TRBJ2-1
CASTYWGGLDDNEQFF
TGTGCCAGCACTTATTGGGGGGGCCTGGACGACAATGAGCAGTTCTTC
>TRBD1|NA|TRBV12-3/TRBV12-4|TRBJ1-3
CASNFGQGVNTIYF
TGTGCCAGCAACTTCGGACAGGGGGTCAACACCATATATTTT
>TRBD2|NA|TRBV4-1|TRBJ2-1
CASSPKRSQRGEQFF
TGCGCCAGCAGCCCGAAACGGTCGCAGCGGGGGGAGCAGTTCTTC
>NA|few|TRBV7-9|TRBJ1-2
CASSSRETFNYGYTF
TGTGCCAGCAGCTCTAGGGAGACTTTTAACTATGGCTACACCTTC
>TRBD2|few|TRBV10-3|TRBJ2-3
CATSGLAVDTQYF
TGTGCCACCTCCGGACTAGCGGTAGATACGCAGTATTTT
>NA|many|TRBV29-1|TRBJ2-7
CSVLPGAGAAGEQYF
TGCAGCGTTTTGCCAGGGGCTGGGGCCGCAGGCGAGCAGTACTTC
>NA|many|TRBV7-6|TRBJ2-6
CASSLAGGITSGANVLTF
TGTGCCAGCAGCTTAGCAGGCGGGATTACATCTGGGGCCAACGTCCTGACTTTC
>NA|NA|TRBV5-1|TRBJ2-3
CASSLYSRRRDPADTQYF
TGCGCCAGCAGCTTGTACAGTCGGCGACGCGACCCCGCAGATACGCAGTATTTT
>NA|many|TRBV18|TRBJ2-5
CASSPAYQETQYF
TGTGCCAGCTCACCCGCGTACCAAGAGACCCAGTACTTC
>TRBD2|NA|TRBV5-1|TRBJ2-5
CASSPGTMSQETQYF
TGCGCCAGCAGCCCCGGGACTATGTCACAAGAGACCCAGTACTTC
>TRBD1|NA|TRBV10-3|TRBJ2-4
CAISDPAGGLTKNIQYF
TGTGCCATCAGTGACCCGGCAGGGGGCTTAACCAAAAACATTCAGTACTTC
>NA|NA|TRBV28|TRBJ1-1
CASSPHGTVRLNTEAFF
TGTGCCAGCAGCCCGCACGGGACCGTCCGCTTGAACACTGAAGCTTTCTTT
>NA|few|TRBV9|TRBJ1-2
CASSVSGGGSAYGYTF
TGTGCCAGCAGCGTATCCGGTGGGGGCAGCGCCTATGGCTACACCTTC
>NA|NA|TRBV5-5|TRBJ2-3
CASSFWEPDTQYF
TGTGCCAGCAGCTTCTGGGAGCCAGATACGCAGTATTTT
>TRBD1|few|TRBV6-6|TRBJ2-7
CASLVGTGATYEQYF
TGTGCCAGCCTTGTAGGGACAGGGGCCACCTACGAGCAGTACTTC
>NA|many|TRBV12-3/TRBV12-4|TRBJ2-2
CASTELPGDLTGELFF
TGTGCCAGCACCGAACTCCCCGGGGATCTTACCGGGGAGCTGTTTTTT
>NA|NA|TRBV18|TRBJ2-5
CASSPEETQYF
TGTGCCAGCTCACCAGAAGAGACCCAGTACTTC
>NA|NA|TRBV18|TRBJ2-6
CASSIRGSGANVLTF
TGTGCCAGCTCGATTAGAGGCTCTGGGGCCAACGTCCTGACTTTC
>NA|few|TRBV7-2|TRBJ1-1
CASFGGTEAFF
TGTGCCAGCTTCGGGGGCACTGAAGCTTTCTTT
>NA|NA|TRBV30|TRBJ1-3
CAWKALSGRGSGNTIYF
TGTGCCTGGAAAGCTCTTTCCGGGAGGGGGAGTGGAAACACCATATATTTT
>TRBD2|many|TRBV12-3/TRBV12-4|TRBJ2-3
CASSSNSGARDTQYF
TGTGCCAGCAGTTCGAATAGCGGGGCCCGGGATACGCAGTATTTT
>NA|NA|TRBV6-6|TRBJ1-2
CASSLRQESNPHGYTF
TGTGCCAGCAGCCTTAGACAGGAGAGTAATCCCCATGGCTACACCTTC
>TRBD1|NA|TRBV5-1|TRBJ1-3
CASSQGTGGLLSGNTIYF
TGCGCCAGCAGCCAAGGGACAGGGGGACTACTATCTGGAAACACCATATATTTT
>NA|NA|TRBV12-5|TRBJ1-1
CASGFSVNTEAFF
TGTGCTAGTGGTTTTAGCGTGAACACTGAAGCTTTCTTT
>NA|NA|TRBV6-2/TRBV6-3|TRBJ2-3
CASTHRDLTITDTQYF
TGTGCCAGCACCCACCGGGACCTGACCATCACAGATACGCAGTATTTT
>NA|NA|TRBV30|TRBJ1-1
CAWVMRDTEAFF
TGTGCCTGGGTAATGAGGGACACTGAAGCTTTCTTT
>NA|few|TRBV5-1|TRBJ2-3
CASSLRGNRILHGDTQYF
TGCGCCAGCAGCTTGCGGGGGAATAGAATTCTTCATGGGGATACGCAGTATTTT
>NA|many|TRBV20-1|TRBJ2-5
CSANRETQYF
TGCAGTGCTAATAGAGAGACCCAGTACTTC
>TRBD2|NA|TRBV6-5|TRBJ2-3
CASRRFSGGDTQYF
TGTGCCAGCAGGCGCTTCTCGGGGGGAGATACGCAGTATTTT
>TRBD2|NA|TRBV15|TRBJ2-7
CATSEGLTASSYEQYF
TGTGCCACCAGCGAGGGACTAACGGCGAGCTCCTACGAGCAGTACTTC
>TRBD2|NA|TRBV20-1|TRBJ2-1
CSARVLAGTRSYNEQFF
TGCAGTGCTAGAGTACTAGCGGGGACTCGCTCCTACAATGAGCAGTTCTTC
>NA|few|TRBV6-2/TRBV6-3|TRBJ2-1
CASSYLWLQGAYNEQFF
TGTGCCAGCAGTTACCTTTGGCTACAGGGAGCCTACAATGAGCAGTTCTTC
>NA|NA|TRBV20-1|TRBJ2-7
CSARDLGDEQYF
TGCAGTGCTAGAGATCTGGGGGACGAGCAGTACTTC
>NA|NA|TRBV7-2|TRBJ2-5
CASSLQGAVETQYF
TGTGCCAGCAGCTTACAGGGAGCGGTGGAGACCCAGTACTTC
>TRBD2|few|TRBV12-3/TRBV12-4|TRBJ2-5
CASSFMRGGLETQYF
TGTGCCAGCAGTTTTATGCGGGGGGGACTAGAGACCCAGTACTTC
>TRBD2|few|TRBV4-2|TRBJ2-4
CASSQPYLAGAKNIQYF
TGTGCCAGCAGCCAACCATATCTAGCGGGAGCCAAAAACATTCAGTACTTC